These 21 T cell receptor beta chains were sequenced from one sample in a study of CD8+CD57+ T cells in acquired aplastic anemia. TCR beta VDJ combinations and CDR3 sequences were profiled from genomic DNA. From the reads, TCRdb called clonotypes with MiXCR, one entry per CDR3 protein. This sample has 200,000 or so distinct CDR3 sequences, with over 55% found just once. Patients included in sequencing had previously demonstrated CD8+CD57+ cell expansion by flow cytometry. The sample consisted of sorted CD4+, CD8+, or CD8+CD57+ T cells (not recorded which) from PBMCs. These receptors originate from a human donor with aplastic anemia.

The chain is built from TRBV7-2 and TRBJ1-3, with no clear D. CDR3 length: 16 amino acids. The V gene lost 2 bases and the J gene lost 0 bases, with 11 bases spanning the gap. Germline V lookup: CDR1 SGHTA, CDR2 FQGNSA. CDR3 amino acids: CASSLSVRFSGNTIYF. The CDR3 DNA reads as TGTGCCAGCAGCTTATCGGTCCGCTTCTCTGGAAACACCATATATTTT.

Note on this clonotype: At one boundary the junction diverges from the germline segment, which might be a read error. V is TRBV10-3 and J is TRBJ2-2; D is undetermined. The germline gives CDR1 ENHRY, CDR2 SYGVKD. The CDR3 is 13 amino acids. The CDR3: CASTTENPGELFF. CDR3 bases: TGTGCCAGCACCACAGAGAACCCCGGGGAGCTGTTTTTT.

The CDR3 reads CSAREGTGGTEAFF. The CDR3, as DNA: TGCAGTGCTAGAGAGGGGACAGGGGGCACTGAAGCTTTCTTT. The chain is built from TRBV20-1 and TRBJ1-1, with 11 bases aligning to TRBD1. Per the germline V gene, CDR1 is DFQATT and CDR2 is SNEGSKA (reference sequence). The CDR3 length is 14 residues. The trim removed 0 bases at V and 4 bases at J, leaving 1 base unmatched.

This clonotype turned up a few times. This rearrangement joins TRBV7-9 to TRBJ1-2, with D maybe TRBD1 (6 bases). The germline V and J ends were trimmed by 3 bases and 3 bases, with 26 bases remaining between them. CDR1 and CDR2 from the germline V gene are SEHNR and FQNEAQ (reference sequence). The CDR3 is 19 amino acids. The CDR3 loop is CASSFPPVRMNRAHYGYTF. In DNA form, the CDR3 reads TGTGCCAGCAGCTTTCCCCCTGTACGGATGAACAGGGCCCACTATGGCTACACCTTC.

This clonotype was detected only once. The chain couples TRBV10-3 to TRBJ1-2, with TRBD1 as a possible D gene (6 bases). V lost 2 bases to trimming and J lost 7 bases, with 11 bases between them. The CDR3 runs to 13 residues. Germline V gives CDR1 ENHRY, CDR2 SYGVKD. The DNA for the CDR3 is TGTGCCATCAGTGAGGAGGACAGTAGTGGCTACACCTTC. It encodes CAISEEDSSGYTF.

V is TRBV10-3 and J is TRBJ1-3; D is unclear. The germline V gene encodes CDR1 ENHRY and CDR2 SYGVKD. This CDR3 is built from 12 residues. The DNA for the CDR3 is TGTGCAGCCAGCGGCGCTGGAAACACCATATATTTT. Its protein is CAASGAGNTIYF.

This clonotype has only a few counts. The chain has TRBV20-1 and TRBJ2-7, with 10 bases lining up with TRBD1. V trimming: 5 bases; J trimming: 2 bases; junction bases outside the gene matches: 6. The germline gives CDR1 DFQATT, CDR2 SNEGSKA (reference sequence). The CDR3 covers 14 residues. DNA for the CDR3: TGCAGTGCTGGACGGACAGGGGGAACCTACGAGCAGTACTTC. This translates into CSAGRTGGTYEQYF.

Ten or more counts support this clonotype. The CDR3 sequence: CATSSDRDRGFNEQFF. The CDR3 nucleotides read TGTGCCACCAGCAGCGACCGGGACAGGGGTTTCAATGAGCAGTTCTTC. The V and J genes are TRBV15 and TRBJ2-1, with 10 bases identical to TRBD1. The CDR3 is 16 residues long. V shed 3 bases, J shed 6 bases, and the junction held 8 bases outside the gene matches. Germline V gives CDR1 LNHNV, CDR2 YYDKDF (reference sequence). Complete variable domain (other parts from reference TRBV15 and TRBJ2-1): DAMVIQNPRYQVTQFGKPVTLSCSQTLNHNVMYWYQQKSSQAPKLLFHYYDKDFNNEADTPDNFQSRRPNTSFCFLDIRSPGLGDTAMYLCATSSDRDRGFNEQFFGPGTRLTVL.

A single count supports this clonotype. J is TRBJ1-1 and V is TRBV20-1; the D gene is possibly TRBD1 (6 bases). CDR1 is DFQATT and CDR2 is SNEGSKA in the germline V gene (reference sequence). V lost 2 bases, J lost 4 bases, and 14 bases lay in between. The CDR3 length is 14 residues. CDR3 nucleotide sequence: TGCAGTGCTAGACCTGTGAACAGGGTCACTGAAGCTTTCTTT. Translated, it gives CSARPVNRVTEAFF.

On this clonotype itself: The junction differs from germline at one of its ends, possibly a read error. V is TRBV5-1 and J is TRBJ2-3; no definite D call. The CDR3 is made up of 13 amino acids. Germline lookup yields CDR1 SGHRS and CDR2 YFSETQ. The CDR3 DNA follows: TGTGCCAGCAGCTTCGGCAGCACAGATACGCAGTATTTT. This codes for CASSFGSTDTQYF.

The chain has TRBV7-6 and TRBJ2-7; TRBD2 matches 16 bases. Trimming cost V 5 bases and J 4 bases; bases outside gene matches: 14. Germline V CDR1 and CDR2: SGHVS, FNYEAQ. This CDR3 is built from 19 residues. The CDR3 DNA reads TGTGCCAGCAGCCTGAAGGCCGGGACTAGCGGGGGGGCCGTGTACGAGCAGTACTTC. As protein: CASSLKAGTSGGAVYEQYF.

The gene calls are TRBV2 and TRBJ1-1; D unclear. V dropped 3 bases and J dropped 1 base, with 12 bases sitting between them. Germline CDR1 SNHLY, CDR2 FYNNEI. The CDR3 is made up of 15 amino acids. This CDR3 reads CASSDTSGPNTEAFF. CDR3 coding DNA: TGTGCCAGCAGTGATACATCGGGCCCGAACACTGAAGCTTTCTTT.

A single count supports this clonotype. The V call is TRBV7-2, the J call TRBJ2-7, with 9 bases fitting TRBD1. The junction had 13 bases not matched to a gene; V was cut back by 4 bases and J by 6 bases. The CDR3 loop spans 16 amino acids. Germline lookup yields CDR1 SGHTA and CDR2 FQGNSA. CDR3 in amino acids: CASSSLTGTGTSEQYF. CDR3 in DNA: TGTGCCAGCAGCTCTCTCACCGGGACAGGGACCAGCGAGCAGTACTTC.

This clonotype came up many times. The J gene is TRBJ2-3, the V gene TRBV6-1, with TRBD2 matching 10 bases. The CDR3 consists of 15 residues. With V trimmed by 2 bases and J by 5 bases, 4 bases remained unmatched. Germline assignment: CDR1 MNHNS and CDR2 SASEGT. The CDR3 is CASSEHSGGKDTQYF. The CDR3 nucleotides are TGTGCCAGCAGTGAACATAGCGGGGGGAAAGATACGCAGTATTTT.

This clonotype was counted between two and nine times. V usage is TRBV10-2 and J usage is TRBJ1-2; no firm D call. V dropped 9 bases and J dropped 0 bases, with 11 bases sitting between them. Germline V gene data show CDR1 as WSHSY and CDR2 as SAAADI. The CDR3 is 13 residues long. The CDR3 DNA reads TGCGCCAGTAACCCGGGAGCTAACTATGGCTACACCTTC. Residues: CASNPGANYGYTF.

This chain uses TRBV12-3 or TRBV12-4 with TRBJ2-3; a weak D match, TRBD2 (5 bases). This CDR3 region has 16 residues. V lost 3 bases and J lost 2, with 15 bases in between. CDR3 region: CASSFAFSANTDTQYF. The CDR3 DNA follows: TGTGCCAGCAGTTTTGCGTTTAGCGCCAACACAGATACGCAGTATTTT.

In its sample, this clonotype was seen a few times. This chain uses TRBV2 with TRBJ1-1; the D is unclear. CDR1 is SNHLY, CDR2 FYNNEI, per germline. Trimming removed 3 bases at V and 2 bases at J, with 7 bases between. The CDR3 length is 13 residues. Here the CDR3 reads CASSEDGNTEAFF. CDR3 nucleotide sequence: TGTGCCAGCAGTGAGGACGGTAACACTGAAGCTTTCTTT.

The chain couples TRBV7-9 to TRBJ1-4; TRBD1 agrees at 9 bases. With 3 bases clipped from V and 3 bases from J, the junction kept 2 bases outside the gene matches. CDR1 SEHNR and CDR2 FQNEAQ come from the germline V gene (reference sequence). The CDR3 is 15 amino acids. The CDR3 sequence: CASSLGQGSNEKLFF. The CDR3 nucleotides are TGTGCCAGCAGCTTGGGACAGGGATCTAATGAAAAACTGTTTTTT.

The chain uses TRBV29-1 and TRBJ2-7, with D possibly being TRBD2 (6 bases). CDR1 and CDR2 from the germline V gene are SQVTM and ANQGSEA. Trimming pared 6 bases from V and 2 bases from J, leaving 14 bases between. The CDR3 loop spans 13 amino acids. The CDR3 spells CSVEVGGPYEQYF. The CDR3 DNA reads TGCAGCGTGGAGGTCGGGGGTCCCTACGAGCAGTACTTC.

V gene TRBV20-1 combines with J gene TRBJ2-7; D is ambiguous. Germline V gene data show CDR1 as DFQATT and CDR2 as SNEGSKA (reference sequence). V was cut by 3 bases and J by 0 bases, with 12 bases left in between. The CDR3 has 14 amino acids. The CDR3 region is CSARSLGYSYEQYF. The CDR3 DNA reads as TGCAGTGCTAGGTCGTTGGGATACTCCTACGAGCAGTACTTC.

Notes on this clonotype: Germline is not matched at one junction end, which may reflect a read error. The V and J genes are TRBV10-3 and TRBJ1-1; D ambiguous. The germline gives CDR1 ENHRY, CDR2 SYGVKD. The CDR3 is made up of 13 amino acids. CDR3 sequence (DNA): TGTGCCAGCAGTTACGCGTCGGGCACTGAAGCTTTCTTT. It encodes CASSYASGTEAFF.